These T cell receptor beta chains were read from a single sample in a study of blood T cell repertoires in COVID-19. The protocol was immunoSEQ multiplex PCR, while the TCRdb copy is restricted to in-frame clones and leaves out a portion. The repertoire consists of 250,000 to 350,000 clones, with approximately 86% occurring once and the leading ten covering 2% to 2.5%. Sequencing input: peripheral blood. The receptors originated from a woman aged 50 to 60 who had recovered from COVID-19. The CDR3 runs from the conserved cysteine through the conserved F or W. The order of the fields is V gene, J gene, D gene, CDR3 length, clone size, CDR3 DNA, CDR3 protein. The D gene is left open where the match is weak. Clone size is not always given. Where it is, it says once, few, many or a class for expanded clones.

v_call: TRBV2
j_call: TRBJ2-3
d_call: .
cdr3_length: 14
clone_size: .
cdr3_nt: TGTGCCAGCAGTCGTCCTAGCAACCCAGATACGCAGTATTTT
cdr3_aa: CASSRPSNPDTQYF

v_call: TRBV5-1
j_call: TRBJ2-1
d_call: .
cdr3_length: 18
clone_size: .
cdr3_nt: TGCGCCAGCCACCCAGCCGGGAGCGCCCAGAGCTCCTACAATGAGCAGTTCTTC
cdr3_aa: CASHPAGSAQSSYNEQFF

v_call: TRBV6-5
j_call: TRBJ1-1
d_call: .
cdr3_length: 12
clone_size: .
cdr3_nt: TGTGCCAGCAGTTCCAGGGGAACTGAAGCTTTCTTT
cdr3_aa: CASSSRGTEAFF

v_call: TRBV27
j_call: TRBJ1-1
d_call: TRBD1
cdr3_length: 14
clone_size: .
cdr3_nt: TGTGCCAGCAGTTTAAAGGGGGCGAACACTGAAGCTTTCTTT
cdr3_aa: CASSLKGANTEAFF

v_call: TRBV7-2
j_call: TRBJ2-3
d_call: TRBD1
cdr3_length: 14
clone_size: once
cdr3_nt: TGTGCCAGCAGCTTTGACAGGGGTGGGGATACGCAGTATTTT
cdr3_aa: CASSFDRGGDTQYF

v_call: TRBV30
j_call: TRBJ2-5
d_call: TRBD2
cdr3_length: 15
clone_size: .
cdr3_nt: TGTGCCTGGAGTGTGCTAGCGGGGGGGCAGGAGACCCAGTACTTC
cdr3_aa: CAWSVLAGGQETQYF

v_call: TRBV19
j_call: TRBJ2-1
d_call: TRBD2
cdr3_length: 17
clone_size: .
cdr3_nt: TGTGCCAGTAGTATTCCAACTAGCGGGGGGGCCTCCAATGAGCAGTTCTTC
cdr3_aa: CASSIPTSGGASNEQFF

v_call: TRBV7-6
j_call: TRBJ1-2
d_call: TRBD1
cdr3_length: 13
clone_size: .
cdr3_nt: TGTGCCAGCAGCTCAGGGGGTTTCTATGGCTACACCTTC
cdr3_aa: CASSSGGFYGYTF

v_call: TRBV7-9
j_call: TRBJ2-7
d_call: .
cdr3_length: 14
clone_size: .
cdr3_nt: TGTGCCAGCAGCCTGGGCGGGGTTTCGGCCGAGCAGTACTTC
cdr3_aa: CASSLGGVSAEQYF

v_call: TRBV6-1
j_call: TRBJ1-5
d_call: .
cdr3_length: 13
clone_size: .
cdr3_nt: TGTGCCAGCAGTCCCCCCCTCGTGCGCCCCCAGCATTTT
cdr3_aa: CASSPPLVRPQHF

v_call: TRBV5-1
j_call: TRBJ2-5
d_call: TRBD2
cdr3_length: 17
clone_size: .
cdr3_nt: TGCGCCAGCAGCTTAGCCCTAGCGGGGGTTTACCAAGAGACCCAGTACTTC
cdr3_aa: CASSLALAGVYQETQYF

v_call: TRBV6-5
j_call: TRBJ1-1
d_call: .
cdr3_length: 12
clone_size: .
cdr3_nt: TGTGCCAGCAGTCCCATGAACACTGAAGCTTTCTTT
cdr3_aa: CASSPMNTEAFF

v_call: TRBV6-6
j_call: TRBJ2-3
d_call: .
cdr3_length: 12
clone_size: .
cdr3_nt: TGTGCCAGCACTGTGAGCACAGATACGCAGTATTTT
cdr3_aa: CASTVSTDTQYF

v_call: TRBV3-1/TRBV3-2
j_call: TRBJ2-1
d_call: TRBD2
cdr3_length: 16
clone_size: .
cdr3_nt: TGTGCCAGCAGCCAATTTGCGGGAGGCTCCTACAATGAGCAGTTCTTC
cdr3_aa: CASSQFAGGSYNEQFF

v_call: TRBV18
j_call: TRBJ1-2
d_call: .
cdr3_length: 12
clone_size: .
cdr3_nt: TGTGCCAGCTCACCAAGGGGCGATGGCTACACCTTC
cdr3_aa: CASSPRGDGYTF

v_call: TRBV5-1
j_call: TRBJ1-1
d_call: .
cdr3_length: 15
clone_size: .
cdr3_nt: TGCGCCAGCAGCTTCCAGGGGTGGGGGAACACTGAAGCTTTCTTT
cdr3_aa: CASSFQGWGNTEAFF

v_call: TRBV9
j_call: TRBJ2-7
d_call: TRBD2
cdr3_length: 13
clone_size: .
cdr3_nt: TGTGCCAGCAGCGTAAGGTCGGGGGGCGAGCAGTACTTC
cdr3_aa: CASSVRSGGEQYF

v_call: TRBV4-2
j_call: TRBJ2-3
d_call: .
cdr3_length: 16
clone_size: .
cdr3_nt: TGTGCCAGCACCCTGACAACAGACCCTAGCACAGATACGCAGTATTTT
cdr3_aa: CASTLTTDPSTDTQYF

v_call: TRBV2
j_call: TRBJ1-3
d_call: .
cdr3_length: 12
clone_size: .
cdr3_nt: TGTGCCAGCCGGGGGGCTGGAAACACCATATATTTT
cdr3_aa: CASRGAGNTIYF

v_call: TRBV5-1
j_call: TRBJ1-4
d_call: .
cdr3_length: 15
clone_size: .
cdr3_nt: TGCGCCAGCAGCGGTACGGGGAGGGGAGCTGAAAAACTGTTTTTT
cdr3_aa: CASSGTGRGAEKLFF

v_call: TRBV12-3/TRBV12-4
j_call: TRBJ2-5
d_call: .
cdr3_length: 13
clone_size: .
cdr3_nt: TGTGCCAGCAGTTACGACAGTCAAGAGACCCAGTACTTC
cdr3_aa: CASSYDSQETQYF

v_call: TRBV5-1
j_call: TRBJ1-2
d_call: TRBD1
cdr3_length: 15
clone_size: .
cdr3_nt: TGCGCCAGCAGCTTGGACGGACAGGGAGACTATGGCTACACCTTC
cdr3_aa: CASSLDGQGDYGYTF

v_call: TRBV6-7
j_call: TRBJ2-5
d_call: .
cdr3_length: 14
clone_size: .
cdr3_nt: TGTGCCAGCAGTTACTTCAGGGGAGCAGAGACCCAGTACTTC
cdr3_aa: CASSYFRGAETQYF

v_call: TRBV18
j_call: TRBJ2-1
d_call: .
cdr3_length: 13
clone_size: .
cdr3_nt: TGTGCCAGCTTCACCGGGTTGGGCAATGAGCAGTTCTTC
cdr3_aa: CASFTGLGNEQFF

v_call: TRBV7-3
j_call: TRBJ2-1
d_call: TRBD2
cdr3_length: 15
clone_size: .
cdr3_nt: TGTGCCAGCAGCCCCCGGGTGGTAGCGGGGGAAGAGCAGTTCTTC
cdr3_aa: CASSPRVVAGEEQFF

v_call: TRBV5-4
j_call: TRBJ1-2
d_call: .
cdr3_length: 15
clone_size: .
cdr3_nt: TGTGCCAGCAGCCTCTTCCGGTTTTCGGACTATGGCTACACCTTC
cdr3_aa: CASSLFRFSDYGYTF

v_call: TRBV4-1
j_call: TRBJ1-2
d_call: .
cdr3_length: 14
clone_size: .
cdr3_nt: TGCGCCAGCCGTCCGGGACTAACTAACTATGGCTACACCTTC
cdr3_aa: CASRPGLTNYGYTF

v_call: TRBV6-1
j_call: TRBJ2-7
d_call: .
cdr3_length: 15
clone_size: .
cdr3_nt: TGTGCCAGCAGTGAACGCCGAGGGAGCTCCTACGAGCAGTACTTC
cdr3_aa: CASSERRGSSYEQYF

v_call: TRBV5-1
j_call: TRBJ1-2
d_call: .
cdr3_length: 18
clone_size: .
cdr3_nt: TGCGCCAGCAGCCTTAACATTCAACTCGGGGGGCTCAACTATGGCTACACCTTC
cdr3_aa: CASSLNIQLGGLNYGYTF

v_call: TRBV5-1
j_call: TRBJ2-7
d_call: .
cdr3_length: 16
clone_size: .
cdr3_nt: TGCGCCAGCAGCCCGGGTCACCAGGGGTTTTACCACGAGCAGTACTTC
cdr3_aa: CASSPGHQGFYHEQYF

v_call: TRBV15
j_call: TRBJ1-2
d_call: .
cdr3_length: 17
clone_size: .
cdr3_nt: TGTGCCACCAGCAGATCCCCACTGATGGACAGCAACTATGGCTACACCTTC
cdr3_aa: CATSRSPLMDSNYGYTF

v_call: TRBV7-2
j_call: TRBJ2-5
d_call: TRBD2
cdr3_length: 15
clone_size: .
cdr3_nt: TGTGCCAGCAGCCCCCCCGGGACTACCGGAGAGACCCAGTACTTC
cdr3_aa: CASSPPGTTGETQYF

v_call: TRBV30
j_call: TRBJ1-5
d_call: TRBD1
cdr3_length: 13
clone_size: .
cdr3_nt: TGTGCCTGGGGCCGGGACAGTAATCAGCCCCAGCATTTT
cdr3_aa: CAWGRDSNQPQHF

v_call: TRBV30
j_call: TRBJ2-6
d_call: TRBD2
cdr3_length: 13
clone_size: .
cdr3_nt: TGTGCCTGGAGTGGAGCGGGGGGGCAGGCCCTGACTTTC
cdr3_aa: CAWSGAGGQALTF

v_call: TRBV11-2
j_call: TRBJ2-3
d_call: .
cdr3_length: 14
clone_size: once
cdr3_nt: TGTGCCAGCAGCTTAGCGGGAGTCTCAGATACGCAGTATTTT
cdr3_aa: CASSLAGVSDTQYF

v_call: TRBV5-1
j_call: TRBJ1-3
d_call: TRBD1
cdr3_length: 16
clone_size: .
cdr3_nt: TGCGCCAGCAGCTTGGGTGGGACAGGGGCTGGAAACACCATATATTTT
cdr3_aa: CASSLGGTGAGNTIYF

v_call: TRBV5-1
j_call: TRBJ2-7
d_call: TRBD1
cdr3_length: 13
clone_size: once
cdr3_nt: TGCGCCAGCAGCTCCGGGACAGACTACGAGCAGTACTTC
cdr3_aa: CASSSGTDYEQYF

v_call: TRBV30
j_call: TRBJ1-2
d_call: .
cdr3_length: 12
clone_size: .
cdr3_nt: TGTGCCTGGAGTGTACCTGGTGGCGGCTACACCTTC
cdr3_aa: CAWSVPGGGYTF

v_call: TRBV6-5
j_call: TRBJ2-3
d_call: TRBD2
cdr3_length: 15
clone_size: .
cdr3_nt: TGTGCCAGCACCAAACAGCGGGGGTCCACAGATACGCAGTATTTT
cdr3_aa: CASTKQRGSTDTQYF

v_call: TRBV5-4
j_call: TRBJ2-7
d_call: TRBD1
cdr3_length: 14
clone_size: .
cdr3_nt: TGTGCCAGCAGCTCCGGGACAGGGGGCTACGAGCAGTACTTC
cdr3_aa: CASSSGTGGYEQYF

v_call: TRBV6-6
j_call: TRBJ2-7
d_call: TRBD2
cdr3_length: 15
clone_size: .
cdr3_nt: TGTGCCAGCAGGGAGACTAGCGGGAGTTTCTACGAGCAGTACTTC
cdr3_aa: CASRETSGSFYEQYF

v_call: TRBV7-3
j_call: TRBJ2-1
d_call: .
cdr3_length: 16
clone_size: .
cdr3_nt: TGTGCCAGCAGCTCCAATGGTGGGAGGCCCTACAATGAGCAGTTCTTC
cdr3_aa: CASSSNGGRPYNEQFF